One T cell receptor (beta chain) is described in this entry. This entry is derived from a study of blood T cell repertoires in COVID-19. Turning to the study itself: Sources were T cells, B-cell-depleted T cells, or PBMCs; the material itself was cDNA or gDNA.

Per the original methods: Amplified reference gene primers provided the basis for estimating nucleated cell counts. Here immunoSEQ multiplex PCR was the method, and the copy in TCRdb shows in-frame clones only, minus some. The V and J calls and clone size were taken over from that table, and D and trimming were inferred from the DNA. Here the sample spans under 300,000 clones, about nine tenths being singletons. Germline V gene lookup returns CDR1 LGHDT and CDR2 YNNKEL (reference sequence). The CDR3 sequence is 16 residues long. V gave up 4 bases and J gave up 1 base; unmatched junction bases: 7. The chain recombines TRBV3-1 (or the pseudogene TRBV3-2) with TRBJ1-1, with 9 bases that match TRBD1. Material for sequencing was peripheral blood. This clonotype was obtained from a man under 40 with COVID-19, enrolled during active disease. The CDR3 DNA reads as TGTGCCAGCAGCCTGCGGACAGGGGCTGGGAACACTGAAGCTTTCTTT. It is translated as CASSLRTGAGNTEAFF.